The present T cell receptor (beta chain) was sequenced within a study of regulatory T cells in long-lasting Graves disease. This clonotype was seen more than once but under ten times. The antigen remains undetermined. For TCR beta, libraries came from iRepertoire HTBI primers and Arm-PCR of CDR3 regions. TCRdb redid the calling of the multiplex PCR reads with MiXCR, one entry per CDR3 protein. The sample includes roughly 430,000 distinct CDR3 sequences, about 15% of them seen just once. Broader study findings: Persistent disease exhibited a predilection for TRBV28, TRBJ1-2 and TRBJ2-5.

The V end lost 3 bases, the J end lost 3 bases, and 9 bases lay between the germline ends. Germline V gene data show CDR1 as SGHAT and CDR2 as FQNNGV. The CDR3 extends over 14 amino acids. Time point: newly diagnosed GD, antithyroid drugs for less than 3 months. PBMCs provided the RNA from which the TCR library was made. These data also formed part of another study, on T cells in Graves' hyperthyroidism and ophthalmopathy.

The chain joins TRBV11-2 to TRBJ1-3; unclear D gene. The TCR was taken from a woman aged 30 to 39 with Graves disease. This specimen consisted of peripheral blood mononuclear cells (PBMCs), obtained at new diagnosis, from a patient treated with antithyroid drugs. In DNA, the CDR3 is TGTGCCAGCAGCTTGATACACCTTGGAAACACCATATATTTT. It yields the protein CASSLIHLGNTIYF.